This T cell receptor (beta chain) was documented in a study of blood T cell repertoires in COVID-19. As for the study in general: COVID-19 samples collected from the United States, Italy and Spain covered acute and convalescent phases. Sources were T cells, B-cell-depleted T cells, or PBMCs; the material itself was cDNA or gDNA.

Assay: immunoSEQ multiplex PCR; the TCRdb copy retains only in-frame clones and omits some. The table records a few hundred thousand clones, 70% to 90% of them present only once. In Seattle, patients joined the study during active infection and were tracked longitudinally. This clone occurred once. Sequencing was done on a sample of peripheral blood. The clonotype was recovered from a man between 18 and 29 years old with COVID-19, enrolled during active disease.

DNA of the CDR3: TGTGCCAGCAGCTTGCCCGGGAGGGCCGAAAATGAGCAGTTCTTC. Protein product: CASSLPGRAENEQFF. This rearrangement joins TRBV5-4 to TRBJ2-1; 8 nucleotides agree with TRBD2. The CDR3 has 15 residues. V lost 1 base to trimming and J lost 7 bases; unmatched junction nucleotides: 7. Germline V gene data show CDR1 as SGHNT and CDR2 as YYREEE (reference sequence).